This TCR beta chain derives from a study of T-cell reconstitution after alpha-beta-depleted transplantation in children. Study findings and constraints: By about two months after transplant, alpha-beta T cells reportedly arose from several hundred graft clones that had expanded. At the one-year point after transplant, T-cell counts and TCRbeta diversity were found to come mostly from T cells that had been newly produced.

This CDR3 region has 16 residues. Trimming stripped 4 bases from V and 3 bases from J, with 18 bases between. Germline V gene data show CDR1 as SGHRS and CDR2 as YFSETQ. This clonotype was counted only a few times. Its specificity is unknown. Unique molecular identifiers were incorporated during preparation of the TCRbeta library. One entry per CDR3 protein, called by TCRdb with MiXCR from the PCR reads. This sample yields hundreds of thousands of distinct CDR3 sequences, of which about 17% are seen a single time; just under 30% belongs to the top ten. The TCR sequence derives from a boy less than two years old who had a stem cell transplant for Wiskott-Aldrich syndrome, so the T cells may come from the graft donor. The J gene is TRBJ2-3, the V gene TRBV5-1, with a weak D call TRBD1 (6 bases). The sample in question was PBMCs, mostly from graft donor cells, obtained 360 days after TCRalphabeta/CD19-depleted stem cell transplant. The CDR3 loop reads CASSIEWGRWTDTQYF. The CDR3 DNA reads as TGCGCCAGCAGCATCGAATGGGGGCGATGGACAGATACGCAGTATTTT. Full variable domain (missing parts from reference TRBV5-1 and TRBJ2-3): KAGVTQTPRYLIKTRGQQVTLSCSPISGHRSVSWYQQTPGQGLQFLFEYFSETQRNKGNFPGRFSGRQFSNSRSEMNVSTLELGDSALYLCASSIEWGRWTDTQYFGPGTRLTVL.